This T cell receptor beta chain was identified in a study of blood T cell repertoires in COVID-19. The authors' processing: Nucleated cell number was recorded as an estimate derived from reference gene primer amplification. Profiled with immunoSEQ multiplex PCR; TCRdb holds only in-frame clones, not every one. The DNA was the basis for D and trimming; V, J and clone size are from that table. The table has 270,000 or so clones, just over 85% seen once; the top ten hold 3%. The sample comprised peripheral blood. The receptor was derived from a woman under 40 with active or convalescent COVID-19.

The CDR3 DNA is TGTGCCAGCAGTCCCCACAGTAGCGGGGGAACCACCGGGGAGCTGTTTTTT. Amino acids: CASSPHSSGGTTGELFF. The V call is TRBV27, the J call TRBJ2-2; 9 bases fit TRBD2. The CDR3 spans 17 residues. In germline, CDR1 is MNHEY, CDR2 SMNVEV (reference sequence). The V and J ends lost 5 bases and 4 bases, in that order; junction bases with no gene match: 11.